The rows below give T cell receptor beta chains drawn from one sample of a study of early T cells in non-severe SARS-CoV-2 infection. TCRdb independently ran MiXCR on the 5' RACE reads; one entry per CDR3 protein. The profile shows over 30,000 distinct CDR3 sequences, 6% to 9.5% of them singletons. The material sequenced was whole blood, taken at baseline. The receptors were sampled from an adult who was a healthcare worker with PCR-confirmed SARS-CoV-2 infection or an uninfected control (not recorded which). The CDR3 runs from the conserved cysteine through the conserved F or W. Each record gives: V gene, J gene, CDR3 protein.

TRBV29-1	TRBJ2-3	CSVEGSDYTDTQYF
TRBV14	TRBJ1-1	CASSRDRGGTEAFF
TRBV6-5	TRBJ2-3	CASSYSSFIRGEGADTQYF
TRBV4-1	TRBJ1-3	CASSHGTLSSGNTIYF
TRBV12-3/TRBV12-4	TRBJ2-5	CASSLADRDFETQYF
TRBV21-1	TRBJ2-7	CASSKERF
TRBV7-9	TRBJ2-5	CASGGDKGAVETQYF
TRBV7-9	TRBJ1-3	CASSFAGSSGNTIYF
TRBV12-3/TRBV12-4	TRBJ2-3	CASSSDWGDTQYF
TRBV9	TRBJ2-7	CASSVYGSSYEQYF
TRBV6-5	TRBJ2-6	CASSYSMSSYSGANVLTF
TRBV29-1	TRBJ2-7	CSVDTGTEPTYEQYF
TRBV6-2/TRBV6-3	TRBJ1-6	CASTSRTASSYNSPLHF
TRBV5-1	TRBJ2-3	CASSSGQVTDTQYF
TRBV6-6	TRBJ2-3	CASSPRGASTETQYF
TRBV7-9	TRBJ1-5	CASSLGQGVQPQHF
TRBV24-1	TRBJ2-2	CATSDFTQGWNTGELFF
TRBV5-1	TRBJ2-4	CASSYTGQGAAKNIQYF
TRBV7-2	TRBJ2-5	CASSLGGPRTQYF
TRBV12-3/TRBV12-4	TRBJ2-7	CASRTVPGQGISYEQYF
TRBV12-3/TRBV12-4	TRBJ2-3	CASSFGLAGYTQYF
TRBV11-2	TRBJ2-1	CASSRTSVNNEQFF
TRBV2	TRBJ1-1	CASSKDRLNTEAFF
TRBV6-1	TRBJ2-1	CASSEIGDGAGGNEQFF
TRBV19	TRBJ1-1	CASSTPFEPYTEAFF
TRBV6-6	TRBJ1-2	CASNDLPAFDRGRLYGYTF
TRBV18	TRBJ2-7	CASSPGTGDYEQYF
TRBV12-3/TRBV12-4	TRBJ2-7	CASSTRSYEQYF
TRBV5-7	TRBJ1-6	CASSLAFQESSYNSPLHF
TRBV5-1	TRBJ2-7	CASSSSGGAYEQYF
TRBV7-3	TRBJ2-2	CASSLTEGHGGELFF
TRBV4-3	TRBJ1-2	CASSQGGRGNYGYTF
TRBV19	TRBJ2-3	CASSAGTPLFAQYF
TRBV7-9	TRBJ2-4	CASSLSSGVIQYF
TRBV4-3	TRBJ1-5	CASSQDYRYSNQPQHF
TRBV29-1	TRBJ2-7	CSVDAGGLLFGNEQYF
TRBV11-1	TRBJ2-3	CASSLERTTDTQYF
TRBV5-6	TRBJ1-5	CASSRGGSKPQHF
TRBV18	TRBJ2-7	CASSPGHALYEQYF
TRBV20-1	TRBJ2-7	CSAIAGTELYEQYF
TRBV12-3/TRBV12-4	TRBJ1-1	CASALLGVQAFF
TRBV28	TRBJ2-7	CASSFMGDLSYEQYF
TRBV6-1	TRBJ2-1	CASSEQLPGLGEQFF
TRBV4-1	TRBJ2-5	CASSRVGETQYF
TRBV21-1	TRBJ1-5	CASSTLKERVNQPQHF
TRBV20-1	TRBJ1-5	CSASPGTGGDQPQHF
TRBV20-1	TRBJ2-2	CSAPWAYTGELFF
TRBV11-2	TRBJ1-6	CASSLGEGVSPLHF
TRBV12-3/TRBV12-4	TRBJ2-2	CASWEQDRGNTGELFF
TRBV6-1	TRBJ1-5	CASSVWDNQPQHF
TRBV7-6	TRBJ2-7	CASSPGAPEQYF
TRBV6-4	TRBJ2-1	CASSEERGDYNEQFF
TRBV6-5	TRBJ1-5	CASSSNREEVNQPQHF
TRBV18	TRBJ1-6	CASSPQRLGQEYNSPLHF